Following are 14 T cell receptor beta chains from one sample sequenced in a study of response to subunit inactivated influenza vaccine (dated by TCRdb to 2017 to 2018). Receptor libraries were prepared by RT-PCR. The instrument given in TCRdb is Illumina HiSeq 2500. TCRdb trimmed the raw reads at Q25, called clones with MiXCR and kept productive beta chains. All rows with the same CDR3 protein become a single entry with the most common DNA and genes. This sample comprises fewer than 650,000 distinct CDR3 sequences, around 13% of them detected only once. The ten largest clones capture around 14% of the sample. Sample time point, as interpreted from the label and publication: 45 days after influenza vaccine administration. The input for sequencing was PBMCs from blood, taken roughly 46 days after vaccination. The origin of the receptors is a man in his fifties who received an inactivated influenza vaccine. Donor details come from another sample of the same person, matched by shared clones.

The chain recombines TRBV29-1 with TRBJ1-1; D not resolved. The germline gives CDR1 SQVTM, CDR2 ANQGSEA. V was cut by 6 bases and J by 2 bases, with 13 bases left in between. The CDR3 spans 13 residues. The DNA of the CDR3 is TGCAGCGTCGATACGTGGAAAAACACTGAAGCTTTCTTT. Encoded protein: CSVDTWKNTEAFF.

A note on this clonotype: One junction end does not reproduce the germline sequence, and a read error may be involved. The chain uses TRBV20-1 and TRBJ1-6; D not certain. Germline values: CDR1 DFQATT, CDR2 SNEGSKA (reference sequence). This CDR3 region has 15 residues. CDR3 in amino acids: CSARIPSSHNSPLYF. Written as DNA, the CDR3 is TGCAGTGCTAGGATCCCTAGCTCCCATAATTCACCCCTCTACTTT.

This clonotype was detected ten times or more. The chain uses TRBV20-1 and TRBJ2-1, with 8 bases identical to TRBD2. This CDR3 is built from 18 residues. After removal of 0 bases from V and 0 bases from J, the junction contained 10 bases not matched to a gene. Per germline, CDR1 DFQATT and CDR2 SNEGSKA (reference sequence). This CDR3 is CSARDLASGYSSYNEQFF. The CDR3 DNA follows: TGCAGTGCTAGAGATCTCGCTAGCGGGTACAGCTCCTACAATGAGCAGTTCTTC.

This clonotype has at least ten counts. The gene calls are TRBV12-3 or TRBV12-4 and TRBJ2-7; 12 nucleotides align to TRBD1. Germline trimming cut 6 bases from V and 4 bases from J; bases unmatched to any gene: 4. This CDR3 contains 14 residues. The CDR3 here is CASRGQGALYEQYF. CDR3 nucleotide sequence: TGTGCCAGCAGGGGACAGGGGGCTTTATACGAGCAGTACTTC.

CDR3 amino acids: CASSTRTDLYEQYF. The CDR3 nucleotides read TGTGCCAGCAGCACTCGGACAGATCTCTACGAGCAGTACTTC. This sequence joins TRBV9 and TRBJ2-7; tentative D call: TRBD1 (6 bases). CDR1 and CDR2 from the germline V gene are SGDLS and YYNGEE. CDR3 length: 14 amino acids. V was clipped by 4 bases and J by 3 bases, with 14 bases between them.

This clonotype has a handful of counts. This chain links TRBV9 with TRBJ2-3, with 9 bases lining up with TRBD2. Trimming removed 4 bases from V and 8 bases from J; junction bases left unmatched: 14. The CDR3 spans 16 residues. Germline CDR1 is SGDLS and CDR2 is YYNGEE. CDR3: CASSPPGGGAFVTQYF. CDR3 sequence (DNA): TGTGCCAGCAGCCCTCCGGGCGGGGGGGCTTTCGTTACGCAGTATTTT.

On this clonotype itself: A much bigger clone sits one base away, suggesting this may be a read error. Here the CDR3 reads CSAIDGGLAGGRNTGELFF. As DNA, the CDR3 is TGCAGTGCTATAGATGGGGGACTAGCGGGGGGAAGGAACACCGGGGAGCTGTTTTTT. V gene TRBV20-1 combines with J gene TRBJ2-2; 15 bases are shared with TRBD2. This CDR3 spans 19 amino acids. CDR1 and CDR2 (germline): DFQATT, SNEGSKA (reference sequence). V shed 4 bases and J 1 base; nucleotides not matched to a gene: 10.

The chain uses TRBV10-3 and TRBJ2-3, with D perhaps TRBD1 (6 bases). Germline lookup yields CDR1 ENHRY and CDR2 SYGVKD. The CDR3 covers 14 residues. V gave up 5 bases and J gave up 0 bases, with 9 bases separating them. The CDR3: CAISPGASTDTQYF. CDR3 sequence (DNA): TGTGCCATCAGTCCAGGGGCGAGCACAGATACGCAGTATTTT.

The gene calls are TRBV18 and TRBJ2-7; D is possibly TRBD1 or TRBD2 (5 bases each). The CDR3 is made up of 15 amino acids. Germline loops: CDR1 KGHSH, CDR2 LQKENI. The germline V and J ends were trimmed by 3 bases and 9 bases, with 21 bases remaining between them. In DNA form, the CDR3 reads TGTGCCAGCTCACCCAGGGACCGGACGGCTACGTGGCAGTACTTC. This translates into CASSPRDRTATWQYF. Drawing the rest from reference TRBV18 and TRBJ2-7, the complete variable domain is NAGVMQNPRHLVRRRGQEARLRCSPMKGHSHVYWYRQLPEEGLKFMVYLQKENIIDESGMPKERFSAEFPKEGPSILRIQQVVRGDSAAYFCASSPRDRTATWQYFGPGTRLTVT.

This clonotype came up a few times. V usage is TRBV12-3 or TRBV12-4 and J usage is TRBJ2-7; D not resolved. V shed 6 bases and J shed 8 bases, with 17 bases lying between them. CDR3 size: 13 residues. The CDR3 here is CASSWAGEEKQYF. The CDR3 DNA is TGTGCCAGCAGCTGGGCAGGAGAGGAGAAGCAGTACTTC.

This clonotype appeared a few times. The gene calls are TRBV20-1 and TRBJ2-6; D not resolved. The V end was cut by 3 bases, the J end by 0 bases, with 6 bases between. The CDR3 sequence is 14 residues long. CDR1 and CDR2 from the germline V gene are DFQATT and SNEGSKA (reference sequence). The CDR3 DNA is TGCAGTGCTAGGCCCCCCTCTGGGGCCAACGTCCTGACTTTC. It codes for CSARPPSGANVLTF.

The chain combines TRBV6-1 with TRBJ2-1; 7 bases line up with TRBD2. Germline trimming cut 5 bases from V and 3 bases from J; bases unmatched to any gene: 10. In germline, CDR1 is MNHNS, CDR2 SASEGT. This CDR3 is built from 16 residues. CDR3 in DNA: TGTGCCAGCAGTAGGTATGGGGGAGGGCGCTACAATGAGCAGTTCTTC. It is translated as CASSRYGGGRYNEQFF.

The sample holds many counts of this clonotype. The V and J genes are TRBV5-1 and TRBJ2-7; D is perhaps TRBD2 (7 bases). Germline-derived CDR1 and CDR2 are SGHRS and YFSETQ. The CDR3 has 15 residues. Between the trimmed V and J ends, which lost 0 bases and 2 bases, there was a span of 12 bases. CDR3 amino acids: CASSLAAGDTYEQYF. In DNA form, the CDR3 reads TGCGCCAGCAGCTTGGCCGCGGGGGACACCTACGAGCAGTACTTC.

This clonotype was counted a few times. The chain has TRBV5-1 and TRBJ1-2, with 7 positions matching TRBD1. The germline V gene encodes CDR1 SGHRS and CDR2 YFSETQ. The CDR3 sequence is 15 residues long. V shed 2 bases, J shed 4 bases, and the junction held 8 bases outside the gene matches. The CDR3 sequence: CASSFLGTEVYGYTF. The CDR3 nucleotides read TGCGCCAGCAGCTTTCTAGGGACAGAGGTCTATGGCTACACCTTC.